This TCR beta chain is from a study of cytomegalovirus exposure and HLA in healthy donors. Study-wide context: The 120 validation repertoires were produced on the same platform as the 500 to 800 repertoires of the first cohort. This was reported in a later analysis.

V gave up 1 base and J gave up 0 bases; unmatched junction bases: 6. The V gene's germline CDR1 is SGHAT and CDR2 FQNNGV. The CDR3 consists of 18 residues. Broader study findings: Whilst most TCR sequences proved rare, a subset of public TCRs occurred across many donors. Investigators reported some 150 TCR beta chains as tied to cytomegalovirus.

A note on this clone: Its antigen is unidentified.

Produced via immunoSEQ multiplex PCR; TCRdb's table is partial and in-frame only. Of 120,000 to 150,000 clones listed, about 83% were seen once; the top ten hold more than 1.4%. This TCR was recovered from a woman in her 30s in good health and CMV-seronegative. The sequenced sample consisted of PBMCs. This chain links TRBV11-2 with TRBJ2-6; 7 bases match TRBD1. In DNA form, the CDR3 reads TGTGCCAGCAGCTTAGTCGGGACAGTAAACTCTGGGGCCAACGTCCTGACTTTC. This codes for CASSLVGTVNSGANVLTF. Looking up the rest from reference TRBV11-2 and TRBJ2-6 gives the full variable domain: EAGVAQSPRYKIIEKRQSVAFWCNPISGHATLYWYQQILGQGPKLLIQFQNNGVVDDSQLPKDRFSAERLKGVDSTLKIQPAKLEDSAVYLCASSLVGTVNSGANVLTFGAGSRLTVL.